The 5 T cell receptor beta chains given below trace back to one sample, sequenced in a study of neurological immune-mediated disorders. TCRdb processed the 5' RACE reads anew with MiXCR; each CDR3 protein has one entry. Among approximately 74,000 distinct CDR3 sequences listed, 5.2% were seen once. Sequenced material: PBMCs. These receptors were taken from a man between 18 and 29 years old with multiple sclerosis.

This clonotype was seen at least ten times. The chain uses TRBV20-1 and TRBJ1-2; 9 positions match TRBD1. J was trimmed by 4 bases and V by 3 bases; bases with no gene match: 3. The CDR3 has 13 residues. The V gene's germline CDR1 is DFQATT and CDR2 SNEGSKA (reference sequence). Written as DNA, the CDR3 is TGCAGTGCTAGCCGACAGGGGGGCTATGGCTACACCTTC. This translates into CSASRQGGYGYTF.

This clonotype has at least ten counts. This chain links TRBV6-5 with TRBJ2-7, with 9 bases lining up with TRBD1. The ends lost 2 bases at V and 2 bases at J; junction bases unmatched: 1. The CDR3 is made up of 14 amino acids. Germline loops: CDR1 MNHEY, CDR2 SVGAGI. The chain's CDR3 is CASSYGDRAYEQYF. The CDR3 DNA reads as TGTGCCAGCAGTTACGGGGACAGGGCCTACGAGCAGTACTTC.

This clonotype was detected many times. This sequence joins TRBV12-3 or TRBV12-4 and TRBJ2-7; D is possibly TRBD1 (6 bases). This CDR3 is 14 amino acids long. Deletions cut 5 bases from V and 2 bases from J, with 13 bases between. The CDR3 loop reads CASSLTGTPYEQYF. Written as DNA, the CDR3 is TGTGCCAGCAGTCTTACAGGGACCCCCTACGAGCAGTACTTC.

The table lists this clonotype with many counts. The chain recombines TRBV24-1 with TRBJ2-1, with 9 bases that match TRBD2. The J segment lost 2 bases and the V segment lost 3 bases, leaving 4 bases of the junction unmatched. CDR3 size: 16 residues. Germline values: CDR1 KGHDR, CDR2 SFDVKD. CDR3 protein: CATSDRAGGPYNEQFF. In nucleotides, the CDR3 is TGTGCCACCAGTGATCGGGCGGGGGGGCCCTACAATGAGCAGTTCTTC.

The table lists this clonotype with many counts. The chain links TRBV5-1 to TRBJ2-1; 7 bases map to TRBD2. This CDR3 spans 16 amino acids. Germline CDR1 SGHRS, CDR2 YFSETQ. V was pared by 4 bases and J by 2 bases, with 9 bases of the junction left unmatched. This CDR3 is CASSQGYGTTYNEQFF. CDR3 in DNA: TGCGCCAGCAGCCAAGGATACGGGACTACCTACAATGAGCAGTTCTTC.